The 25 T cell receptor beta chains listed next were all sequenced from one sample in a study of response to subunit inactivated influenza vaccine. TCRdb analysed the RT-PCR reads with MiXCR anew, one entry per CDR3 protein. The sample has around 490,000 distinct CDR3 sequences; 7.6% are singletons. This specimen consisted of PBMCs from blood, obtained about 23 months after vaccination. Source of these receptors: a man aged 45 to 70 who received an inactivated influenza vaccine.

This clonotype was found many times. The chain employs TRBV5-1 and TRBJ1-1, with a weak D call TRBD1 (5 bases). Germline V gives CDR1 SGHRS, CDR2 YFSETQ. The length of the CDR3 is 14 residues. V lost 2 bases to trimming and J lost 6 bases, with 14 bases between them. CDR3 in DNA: TGCGCCAGCAGCTTCAGCCAGGGAGGTGCTGAAGCTTTCTTT. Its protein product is CASSFSQGGAEAFF.

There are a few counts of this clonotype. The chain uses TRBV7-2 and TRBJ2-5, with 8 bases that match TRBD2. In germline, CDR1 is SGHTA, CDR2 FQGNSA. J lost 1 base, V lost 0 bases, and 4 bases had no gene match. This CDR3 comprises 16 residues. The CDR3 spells CASSLAVLAGQETQYF. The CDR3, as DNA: TGTGCCAGCAGCTTAGCGGTTCTAGCGGGCCAAGAGACCCAGTACTTC.

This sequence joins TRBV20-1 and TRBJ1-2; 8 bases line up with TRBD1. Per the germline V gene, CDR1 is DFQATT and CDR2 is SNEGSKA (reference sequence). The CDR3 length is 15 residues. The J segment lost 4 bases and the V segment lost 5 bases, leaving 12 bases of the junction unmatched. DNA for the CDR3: TGCAGTGCTTCGAGCCACAGGGGGGGGACCTATGGCTACACCTTC. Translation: CSASSHRGGTYGYTF.

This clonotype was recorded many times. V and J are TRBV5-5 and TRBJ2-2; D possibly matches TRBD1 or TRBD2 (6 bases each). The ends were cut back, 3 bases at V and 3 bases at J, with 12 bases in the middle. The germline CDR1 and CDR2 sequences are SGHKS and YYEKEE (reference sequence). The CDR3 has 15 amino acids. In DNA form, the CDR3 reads TGTGCCAGCAGCTCAACAGGGACTCACACCGGGGAGCTGTTTTTT. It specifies CASSSTGTHTGELFF.

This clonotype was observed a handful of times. CDR3 loop: CASSLQKFNEQFF. In DNA, the CDR3 is TGTGCCAGCAGCTTACAAAAATTCAATGAGCAGTTCTTC. V and J are TRBV7-2 and TRBJ2-1; D gene uncertain. The CDR3 has 13 residues. Per germline, CDR1 SGHTA and CDR2 FQGNSA. Trimming stripped 2 bases from V and 6 bases from J, with 8 bases between.

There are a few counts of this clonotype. The CDR3 here is CSATPRQGNTDTQYF. CDR3 DNA: TGCAGTGCCACCCCCCGACAGGGGAATACAGATACGCAGTATTTT. The rearrangement joins TRBV20-1 to TRBJ2-3; 8 nucleotides agree with TRBD1. Germline V gene lookup returns CDR1 DFQATT and CDR2 SNEGSKA (reference sequence). V was pared by 6 bases and J by 3 bases, with 11 bases of the junction left unmatched. CDR3 length equals 15 residues.

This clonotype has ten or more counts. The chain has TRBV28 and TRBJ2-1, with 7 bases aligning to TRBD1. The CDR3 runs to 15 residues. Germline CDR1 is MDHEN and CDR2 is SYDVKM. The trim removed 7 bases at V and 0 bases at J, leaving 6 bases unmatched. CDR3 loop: CASTTGTASYNEQFF. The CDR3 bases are TGTGCCAGCACTACCGGGACAGCCTCCTACAATGAGCAGTTCTTC.

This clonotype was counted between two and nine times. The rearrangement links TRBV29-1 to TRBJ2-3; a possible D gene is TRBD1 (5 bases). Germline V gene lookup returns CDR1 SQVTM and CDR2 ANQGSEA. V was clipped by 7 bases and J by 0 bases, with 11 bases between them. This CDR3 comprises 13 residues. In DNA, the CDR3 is TGCAGCGGAGGTAGACAGAGCACAGATACGCAGTATTTT. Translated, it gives CSGGRQSTDTQYF.

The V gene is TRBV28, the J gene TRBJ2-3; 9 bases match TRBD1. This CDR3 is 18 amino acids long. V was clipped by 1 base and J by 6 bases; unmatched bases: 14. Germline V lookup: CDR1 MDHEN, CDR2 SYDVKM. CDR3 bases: TGTGCCAGCAGTTTATTTGGGACAGGGAATGGGGGGTCGGATACGCAGTATTTT. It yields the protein CASSLFGTGNGGSDTQYF.

CDR3 residues: CASSLSGTGATDTQYF. DNA of the CDR3: TGTGCCAGCAGTTTAAGTGGGACAGGGGCCACAGATACGCAGTATTTT. This chain links TRBV12-3 or TRBV12-4 with TRBJ2-3; TRBD1 matches 10 bases. CDR3 length: 16 amino acids. The J segment lost 2 bases and the V segment lost 2 bases, leaving 4 bases of the junction unmatched.

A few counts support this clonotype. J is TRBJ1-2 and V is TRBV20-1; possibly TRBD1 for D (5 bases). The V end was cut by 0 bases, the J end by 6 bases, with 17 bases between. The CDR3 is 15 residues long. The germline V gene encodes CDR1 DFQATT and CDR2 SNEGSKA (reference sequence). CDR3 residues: CSARDLGTWGDGYTF. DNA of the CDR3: TGCAGTGCTAGAGATCTGGGGACTTGGGGGGATGGCTACACCTTC.

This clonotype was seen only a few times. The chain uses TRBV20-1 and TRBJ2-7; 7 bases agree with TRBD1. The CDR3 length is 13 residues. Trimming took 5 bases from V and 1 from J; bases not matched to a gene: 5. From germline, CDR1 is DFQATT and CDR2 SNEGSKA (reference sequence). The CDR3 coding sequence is TGCAGTGCTGGGACAGCGAAGTCCTACGAGCAGTACTTC. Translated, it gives CSAGTAKSYEQYF.

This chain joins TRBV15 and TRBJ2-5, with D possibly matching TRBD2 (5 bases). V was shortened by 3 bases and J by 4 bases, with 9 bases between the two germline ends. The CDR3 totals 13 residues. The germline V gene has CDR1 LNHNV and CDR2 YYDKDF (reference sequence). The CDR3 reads CATSSLGVETQYF. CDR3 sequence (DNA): TGTGCCACCAGCAGTCTCGGGGTAGAGACCCAGTACTTC.

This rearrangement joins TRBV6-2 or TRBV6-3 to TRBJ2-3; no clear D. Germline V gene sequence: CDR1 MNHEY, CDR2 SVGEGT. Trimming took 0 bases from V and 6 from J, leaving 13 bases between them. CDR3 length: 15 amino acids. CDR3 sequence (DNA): TGTGCCAGCAGTTACTCGTTCACTTTAAGGGATACGCAGTATTTT. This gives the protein CASSYSFTLRDTQYF.

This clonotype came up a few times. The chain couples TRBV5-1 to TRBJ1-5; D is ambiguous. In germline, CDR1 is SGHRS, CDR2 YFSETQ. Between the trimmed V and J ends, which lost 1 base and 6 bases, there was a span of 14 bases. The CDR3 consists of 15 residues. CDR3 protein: CASSLSGRKGQPQHF. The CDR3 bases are TGCGCCAGCAGCTTGTCAGGCCGAAAGGGTCAGCCCCAGCATTTT.

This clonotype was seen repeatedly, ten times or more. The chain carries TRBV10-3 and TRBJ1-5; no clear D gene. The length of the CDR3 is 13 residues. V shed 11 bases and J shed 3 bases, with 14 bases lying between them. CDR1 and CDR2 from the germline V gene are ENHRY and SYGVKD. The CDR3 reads CASKRAINQPQHF. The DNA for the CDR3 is TGTGCCTCGAAAAGGGCAATCAATCAGCCCCAGCATTTT.

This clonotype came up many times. This CDR3 reads CASSLDVAGGNTQYF. The CDR3 DNA is TGCGCCAGCAGCTTGGATGTAGCGGGAGGAAATACGCAGTATTTT. This chain links TRBV5-1 with TRBJ2-3, with TRBD2 identical over 10 bases. Germline lookup yields CDR1 SGHRS and CDR2 YFSETQ. This CDR3 region has 15 residues. V dropped 0 bases and J dropped 7; count of bases not matched to a gene: 5.

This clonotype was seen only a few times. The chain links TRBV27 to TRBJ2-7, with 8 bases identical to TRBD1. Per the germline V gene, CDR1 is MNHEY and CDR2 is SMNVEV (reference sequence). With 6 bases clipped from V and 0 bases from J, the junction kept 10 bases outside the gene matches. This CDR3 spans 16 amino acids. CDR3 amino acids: CASSHIGQGGSYEQYF. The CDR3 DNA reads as TGTGCCAGCAGCCATATCGGACAGGGTGGCTCCTACGAGCAGTACTTC.

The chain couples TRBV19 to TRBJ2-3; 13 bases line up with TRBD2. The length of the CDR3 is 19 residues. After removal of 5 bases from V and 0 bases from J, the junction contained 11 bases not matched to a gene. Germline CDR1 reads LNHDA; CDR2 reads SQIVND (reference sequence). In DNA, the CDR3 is TGTGCCAGTAGTTTGGGGACTAGCGGGGAGTATTCTAGCACAGATACGCAGTATTTT. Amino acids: CASSLGTSGEYSSTDTQYF.

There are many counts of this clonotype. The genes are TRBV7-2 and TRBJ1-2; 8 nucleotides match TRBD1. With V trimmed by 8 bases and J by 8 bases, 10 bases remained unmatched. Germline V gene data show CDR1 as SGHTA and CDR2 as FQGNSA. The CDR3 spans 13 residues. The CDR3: CASRDRQVGGYTF. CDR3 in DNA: TGTGCCAGCCGGGACAGGCAGGTGGGAGGCTACACCTTC.

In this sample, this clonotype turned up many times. CDR3: CASSQNAGQDYGYTF. The CDR3 region has the DNA TGTGCCAGCAGCCAAAACGCGGGACAGGACTATGGCTACACCTTC. The chain carries TRBV7-2 and TRBJ1-2; 8 nucleotides agree with TRBD1. This CDR3 has 15 amino acids. V was pared by 5 bases and J by 3 bases, with 8 bases of the junction left unmatched. Germline lookup yields CDR1 SGHTA and CDR2 FQGNSA.

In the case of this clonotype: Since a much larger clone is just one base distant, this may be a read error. The CDR3 loop reads CASRRGKREYQPQQF. The CDR3 DNA reads TGTGCCAGCCGCAGGGGTAAAAGGGAGTATCAGCCCCAGCAATTT. This chain links TRBV6-2 or TRBV6-3 with TRBJ1-5; a weak D match, TRBD1 (6 bases). The CDR3 is 15 amino acids. The V gene's germline CDR1 is MNHEY and CDR2 SVGEGT.

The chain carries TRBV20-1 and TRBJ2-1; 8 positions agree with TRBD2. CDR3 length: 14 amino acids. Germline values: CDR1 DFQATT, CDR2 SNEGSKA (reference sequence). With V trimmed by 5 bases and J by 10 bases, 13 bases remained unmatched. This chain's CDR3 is CSAVPGLDYVEQFF. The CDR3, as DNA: TGCAGTGCTGTACCGGGACTAGACTACGTAGAGCAGTTCTTC.

The CDR3 DNA sequence: TGTGCCAGCAGTTACTCTGGGCAACAGGGTGCATCCAAAAACATTCAGTACTTC. Encoded protein: CASSYSGQQGASKNIQYF. The chain combines TRBV6-5 with TRBJ2-4; D possibly corresponds to TRBD1 (6 bases). From germline, CDR1 is MNHEY and CDR2 SVGAGI. The CDR3 length is 18 residues. V lost 0 bases and J 2 bases, leaving 17 bases between the germline ends.

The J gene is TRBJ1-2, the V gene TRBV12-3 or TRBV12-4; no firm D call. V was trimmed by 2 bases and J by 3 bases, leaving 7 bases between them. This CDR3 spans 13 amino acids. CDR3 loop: CASSLSGYYGYTF. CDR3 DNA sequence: TGTGCCAGCAGTTTATCGGGTTACTATGGCTACACCTTC.